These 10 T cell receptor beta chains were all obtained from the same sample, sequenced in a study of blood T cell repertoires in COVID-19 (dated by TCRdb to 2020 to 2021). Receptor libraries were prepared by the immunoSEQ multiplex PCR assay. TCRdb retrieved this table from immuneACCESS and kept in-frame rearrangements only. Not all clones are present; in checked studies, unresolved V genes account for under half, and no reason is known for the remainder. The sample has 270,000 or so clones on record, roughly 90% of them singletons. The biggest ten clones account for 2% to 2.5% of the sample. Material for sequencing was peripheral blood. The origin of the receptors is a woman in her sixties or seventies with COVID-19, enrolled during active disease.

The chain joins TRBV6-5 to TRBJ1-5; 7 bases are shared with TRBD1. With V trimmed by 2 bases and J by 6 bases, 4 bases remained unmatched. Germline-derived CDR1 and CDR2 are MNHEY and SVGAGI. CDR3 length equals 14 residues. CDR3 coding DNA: TGTGCCAGCAGTTACGGGAAGGGGGCTCAGCCCCAGCATTTT. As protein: CASSYGKGAQPQHF.

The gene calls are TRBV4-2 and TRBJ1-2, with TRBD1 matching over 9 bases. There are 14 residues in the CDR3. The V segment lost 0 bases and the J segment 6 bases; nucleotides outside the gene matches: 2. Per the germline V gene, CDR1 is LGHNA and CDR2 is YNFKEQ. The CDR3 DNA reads TGTGCCAGCAGCCAAGAAACAGGGGGCAATGGCTACACCTTC. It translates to CASSQETGGNGYTF.

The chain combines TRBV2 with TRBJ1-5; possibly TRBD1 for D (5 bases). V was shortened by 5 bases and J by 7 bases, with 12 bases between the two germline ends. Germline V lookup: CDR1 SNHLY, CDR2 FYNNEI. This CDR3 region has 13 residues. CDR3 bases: TGTGCCAGCAGTCCAGGGTTAGGACAGCCCCAGCATTTT. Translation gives CASSPGLGQPQHF. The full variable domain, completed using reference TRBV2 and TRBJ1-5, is EPEVTQTPSHQVTQMGQEVILRCVPISNHLYFYWYRQILGQKVEFLVSFYNNEISEKSEIFDDQFSVERPDGSNFTLKIRSTKLEDSAMYFCASSPGLGQPQHFGDGTRLSIL.

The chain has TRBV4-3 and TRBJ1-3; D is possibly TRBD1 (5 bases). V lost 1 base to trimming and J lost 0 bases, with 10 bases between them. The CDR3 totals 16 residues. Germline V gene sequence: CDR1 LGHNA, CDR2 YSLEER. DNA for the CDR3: TGCGCCAGCAGCCAAGGGCAGGGTTCCTCTGGAAACACCATATATTTT. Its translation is CASSQGQGSSGNTIYF.

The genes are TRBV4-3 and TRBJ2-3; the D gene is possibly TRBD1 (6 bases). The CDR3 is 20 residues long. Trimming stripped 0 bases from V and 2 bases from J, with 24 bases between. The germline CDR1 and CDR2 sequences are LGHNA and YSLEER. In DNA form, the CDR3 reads TGCGCCAGCAGCCAAGATTTTTCCTCACACGGGACACCCTTCACAGATACGCAGTATTTT. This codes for CASSQDFSSHGTPFTDTQYF.

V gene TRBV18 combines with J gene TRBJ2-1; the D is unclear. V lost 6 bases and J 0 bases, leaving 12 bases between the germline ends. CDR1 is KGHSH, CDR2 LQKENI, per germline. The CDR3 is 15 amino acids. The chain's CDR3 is CASSPTRSSYNEQFF. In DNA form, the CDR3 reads TGTGCCAGCTCCCCTACAAGGAGCTCCTACAATGAGCAGTTCTTC. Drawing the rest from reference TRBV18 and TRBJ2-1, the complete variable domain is NAGVMQNPRHLVRRRGQEARLRCSPMKGHSHVYWYRQLPEEGLKFMVYLQKENIIDESGMPKERFSAEFPKEGPSILRIQQVVRGDSAAYFCASSPTRSSYNEQFFGPGTRLTVL.

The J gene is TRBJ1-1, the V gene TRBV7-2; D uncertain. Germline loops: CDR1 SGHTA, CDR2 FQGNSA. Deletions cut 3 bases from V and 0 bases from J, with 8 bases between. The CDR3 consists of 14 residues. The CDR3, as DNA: TGTGCCAGCAGCTTGGCCCTCTTGAACACTGAAGCTTTCTTT. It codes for CASSLALLNTEAFF. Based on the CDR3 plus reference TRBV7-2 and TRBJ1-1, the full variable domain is GAGVSQSPSNKVTEKGKDVELRCDPISGHTALYWYRQSLGQGLEFLIYFQGNSAPDKSGLPSDRFSAERTGGSVSTLTIQRTQQEDSAVYLCASSLALLNTEAFFGQGTRLTVV.

The CDR3 sequence is CAWRQGATNEKLFF. In DNA form, the CDR3 reads TGTGCCTGGAGGCAGGGTGCAACTAATGAAAAACTGTTTTTT. This chain connects TRBV30 to TRBJ1-4, with a tentative D call TRBD1 (5 bases). Per the germline V gene, CDR1 is GTSNPN and CDR2 is SVGIG (reference sequence). The CDR3 sequence is 14 residues long. V was shortened by 3 bases and J by 0 bases, with 8 bases between the two germline ends.

CDR3 protein: CASSYPRQGAEAFF. The CDR3 coding sequence is TGTGCCAGCAGTTATCCGAGACAGGGGGCTGAAGCTTTCTTT. The genes are TRBV6-2 or TRBV6-3 and TRBJ1-1; the match to TRBD1 covers 9 bases. The CDR3 has 14 residues. Per germline, CDR1 MNHEY and CDR2 SVGEGT. The ends lost 3 bases at V and 6 bases at J; junction bases unmatched: 5.

The CDR3 coding sequence is TGTGCCAGCAGCCAATCAGATACGCAGTATTTT. Translated: CASSQSDTQYF. The V and J genes are TRBV5-4 and TRBJ2-3; D is ambiguous. V lost 4 bases, J lost 4 bases, and 4 bases lay in between. The CDR3 covers 11 residues. In germline, CDR1 is SGHNT, CDR2 YYREEE (reference sequence).